One sample yielded the 27 T cell receptor beta chains listed below, sequenced in a study of T cell responses to AZD1222 COVID-19 vaccine. Sequenced by immunoSEQ multiplex PCR; TCRdb stores in-frame clones only, minus some. Among about 96,000 clones, roughly 88% were seen once, and the ten largest hold about 26%. The source was peripheral blood, collected on day 0 of AZD1222 vaccination. The receptors originated from an adult in good health.

Written as DNA, the CDR3 is TGTGCCTGGAGTGATGGACGCCGGGACACTGAAGCTTTCTTT. Residues: CAWSDGRRDTEAFF. The rearrangement uses TRBV30 and TRBJ1-1; D gene unclear. Looked up from germline, CDR1 is GTSNPN and CDR2 is SVGIG (reference sequence). This CDR3 has 14 amino acids. Trimming removed 1 base at V and 3 bases at J, with 12 bases between.

This sequence joins TRBV2 and TRBJ1-4; the match to TRBD1 covers 8 bases. The germline V gene encodes CDR1 SNHLY and CDR2 FYNNEI. Trimming cost V 6 bases and J 16 bases; bases outside gene matches: 10. The CDR3 runs to 12 residues. CDR3 loop: CASSEDRVPEFF. In nucleotides, the CDR3 is TGTGCCAGCAGCGAGGACAGGGTCCCAGAGTTTTTT.

This clone was detected once. The chain has TRBV5-1 and TRBJ1-1, with a possible D match to TRBD1 (6 bases). Germline V CDR1 and CDR2: SGHRS, YFSETQ. V gave up 0 bases and J gave up 1 base, with 13 bases separating them. The length of the CDR3 is 16 residues. DNA of the CDR3: TGCGCCAGCAGCTTGGCCAGGGGCGTCGGGAACACTGAAGCTTTCTTT. The encoded protein is CASSLARGVGNTEAFF.

The CDR3 nucleotides read TGCGCCAGCAGCTTGAGTACAGGGGGCGAGTGGTACACTGAAGCTTTCTTT. Its translation: CASSLSTGGEWYTEAFF. The chain couples TRBV5-1 to TRBJ1-1, with 9 bases that match TRBD1. Per germline, CDR1 SGHRS and CDR2 YFSETQ. V was clipped by 1 base and J by 3 bases; unmatched bases: 10. The CDR3 length is 17 residues.

The V call is TRBV29-1, the J call TRBJ2-5; a possible D gene is TRBD1 (5 bases). V was clipped by 3 bases and J by 1 base, with 18 bases between them. This CDR3 contains 16 residues. The germline V gene encodes CDR1 SQVTM and CDR2 ANQGSEA. CDR3 coding DNA: TGCAGCGTTGACGCCCCGACAGAATCTATCCAAGAGACCCAGTACTTC. Translating gives CSVDAPTESIQETQYF.

This chain links TRBV5-6 with TRBJ2-5; perhaps D is TRBD1 or TRBD2 (5 bases each). V was shortened by 2 bases and J by 5 bases, with 13 bases between the two germline ends. The CDR3 covers 14 residues. CDR1 and CDR2 from the germline V gene are SGHDT and YYEEEE. CDR3 bases: TGTGCCAGCAGCTTCGCAGGCAGGGAGGAGACCCAGTACTTC. Translation: CASSFAGREETQYF. Full variable domain (rest looked up from reference TRBV5-6 and TRBJ2-5): DAGVTQSPTHLIKTRGQQVTLRCSPKSGHDTVSWYQQALGQGPQFIFQYYEEEERQRGNFPDRFSGHQFPNYSSELNVNALLLGDSALYLCASSFAGREETQYFGPGTRLLVL.

The rearrangement links TRBV19 to TRBJ2-2; no clear D. The germline V gene has CDR1 LNHDA and CDR2 SQIVND (reference sequence). V lost 11 bases to trimming and J lost 0 bases, with 10 bases between them. The CDR3 totals 13 residues. Here the CDR3 reads CASLPPNTGELFF. In DNA form, the CDR3 reads TGTGCCTCCTTACCTCCGAACACCGGGGAGCTGTTTTTT. The complete variable domain, with remaining parts taken from reference TRBV19 and TRBJ2-2, reads DGGITQSPKYLFRKEGQNVTLSCEQNLNHDAMYWYRQDPGQGLRLIYYSQIVNDFQKGDIAEGYSVSREKKESFPLTVTSAQKNPTAFYLCASLPPNTGELFFGEGSRLTVL.

CDR3 coding DNA: TGTGCCAGCAGCAGTAGCGGGAGGGCCGGCACTGGGGAGCTGTTTTTT. Translation: CASSSSGRAGTGELFF. The chain carries TRBV28 and TRBJ2-2, with TRBD2 matching 11 bases. Germline CDR1 and CDR2: MDHEN and SYDVKM. The CDR3 contains 16 residues. The V and J ends lost 6 bases and 8 bases, in that order; junction bases with no gene match: 11. The whole variable domain, filled in from reference TRBV28 and TRBJ2-2, reads DVKVTQSSRYLVKRTGEKVFLECVQDMDHENMFWYRQDPGLGLRLIYFSYDVKMKEKGDIPEGYSVSREKKERFSLILESASTNQTSMYLCASSSSGRAGTGELFFGEGSRLTVL.

The V gene is TRBV15, the J gene TRBJ2-5, with a possible D match to TRBD1 (6 bases). This CDR3 comprises 15 residues. V gave up 2 bases and J gave up 0 bases, with 10 bases separating them. Germline V gene lookup returns CDR1 LNHNV and CDR2 YYDKDF (reference sequence). The CDR3 region is CATSRHGQHQETQYF. The CDR3 nucleotides read TGTGCCACCAGCAGACACGGACAGCACCAAGAGACCCAGTACTTC.

This clone was seen once. Here the CDR3 reads CATSRGQGLSGNEKLFF. As DNA, the CDR3 is TGTGCCACCAGCAGGGGACAGGGGCTAAGTGGTAATGAAAAACTGTTTTTT. V and J are TRBV15 and TRBJ1-4; 10 nucleotides agree with TRBD1. The J segment lost 4 bases and the V segment lost 3 bases, leaving 8 bases of the junction unmatched. Germline values: CDR1 LNHNV, CDR2 YYDKDF (reference sequence). The CDR3 has 17 amino acids.

V is TRBV18 and J is TRBJ1-1; a possible D gene is TRBD1 (5 bases). CDR1 and CDR2 (germline): KGHSH, LQKENI. The CDR3 spans 15 residues. Trimming took off 4 bases at V and 2 bases at J, with 14 bases between the two ends. CDR3 protein: CASSLRRDHNTEAFF. CDR3 bases: TGTGCCAGCTCACTCCGACGGGACCATAACACTGAAGCTTTCTTT.

The rearrangement uses TRBV6-2 or TRBV6-3 and TRBJ1-4; D is unclear. Germline CDR1 is MNHEY and CDR2 is SVGEGT. The CDR3 length is 13 residues. V was clipped by 5 bases and J by 5 bases, with 9 bases between them. Written as DNA, the CDR3 is TGTGCCAGCAGTGACGCAAACAATGAAAAACTGTTTTTT. It encodes CASSDANNEKLFF.

The V and J genes are TRBV19 and TRBJ2-7, with TRBD2 identical over 10 bases. The CDR3 consists of 17 residues. V was pared by 8 bases and J by 0 bases, with 13 bases of the junction left unmatched. Germline CDR1 and CDR2: LNHDA and SQIVND (reference sequence). CDR3 sequence: CASFPTAAGGSSYEQYF. CDR3 DNA sequence: TGTGCCAGTTTCCCCACGGCAGCGGGAGGGAGCTCCTACGAGCAGTACTTC.

The V call is TRBV4-2, the J call TRBJ2-7, with 8 bases identical to TRBD1. Germline values: CDR1 LGHNA, CDR2 YNFKEQ. The V segment lost 4 bases and the J segment 6 bases; nucleotides outside the gene matches: 14. CDR3 size: 16 residues. The CDR3 nucleotides read TGTGCCAGCAGCCCAGACAGGGGCGAGCGGGTACGCGAGCAGTACTTC. Translating gives CASSPDRGERVREQYF.

The V call is TRBV7-3, the J call TRBJ2-1; 10 nucleotides line up with TRBD2. Germline V gene lookup returns CDR1 SGHTA and CDR2 FQGTGA. V was pared by 4 bases and J by 9 bases, with 12 bases of the junction left unmatched. The CDR3 has 16 amino acids. The CDR3 DNA is TGTGCCAGCAGCTCCGGCGGGACTAGCGTTCGTGCTGAGCAGTTCTTC. Translation: CASSSGGTSVRAEQFF.

This chain connects TRBV28 to TRBJ1-2; weak D call: TRBD1 (5 bases). This CDR3 is built from 13 residues. V lost 8 bases and J lost 8, with 18 bases in between. Germline CDR1 MDHEN, CDR2 SYDVKM. The CDR3 reads CASSVPGDWGYTF. As DNA, the CDR3 is TGTGCCAGCTCCGTTCCGGGGGACTGGGGCTACACCTTC.

In its sample, this clone was seen once. The rearrangement uses TRBV28 and TRBJ1-5; 7 nucleotides line up with TRBD1. Germline trimming cut 1 base from V and 6 bases from J; bases unmatched to any gene: 6. CDR1 is MDHEN, CDR2 SYDVKM, per germline. The CDR3 runs 15 residues. The CDR3 nucleotides read TGTGCCAGCAGTTTATTAGGGGGCTCGGGTCAGCCCCAGCATTTT. This encodes CASSLLGGSGQPQHF.

The rearrangement links TRBV13 to TRBJ2-5, with TRBD1 as a possible D gene (5 bases). The CDR3 sequence is 15 residues long. Per the germline V gene, CDR1 is PRHDT and CDR2 is FYEKMQ (reference sequence). Trimming took off 0 bases at V and 0 bases at J, with 8 bases between the two ends. As DNA, the CDR3 is TGTGCCAGCAGCTTAGGCCAGGGCTACCAAGAGACCCAGTACTTC. Translated, it gives CASSLGQGYQETQYF.

This rearrangement joins TRBV5-4 to TRBJ1-2, with 10 bases lining up with TRBD1. This CDR3 is built from 15 residues. Trimming took 4 bases from V and 3 from J; bases not matched to a gene: 6. Germline V lookup: CDR1 SGHNT, CDR2 YYREEE (reference sequence). CDR3 protein: CASSAWDRGHYGYTF. In DNA form, the CDR3 reads TGTGCCAGCAGCGCCTGGGACAGGGGCCACTATGGCTACACCTTC.

The chain employs TRBV7-3 and TRBJ2-1; D uncertain. Trimming pared 5 bases from V and 4 bases from J, leaving 12 bases between. From germline, CDR1 is SGHTA and CDR2 FQGTGA. The CDR3 is 14 amino acids. CDR3 DNA: TGTGCCAGCAGCCCATACCCAGGATACAATGAGCAGTTCTTC. Protein product: CASSPYPGYNEQFF.

The rearrangement joins TRBV19 to TRBJ1-5; D unresolved. CDR3 length: 15 amino acids. Trimming left V 1 base short and J 0 bases short, with 7 bases between. The germline V gene has CDR1 LNHDA and CDR2 SQIVND (reference sequence). The CDR3 sequence: CASSIVEYSNQPQHF. As DNA, the CDR3 is TGTGCCAGTAGTATAGTGGAGTATAGCAATCAGCCCCAGCATTTT.

V is TRBV5-1 and J is TRBJ1-1; a possible D gene is TRBD1 (5 bases). CDR1 is SGHRS and CDR2 is YFSETQ in the germline V gene. This CDR3 contains 15 residues. The V end lost 0 bases, the J end lost 10 bases, and 19 bases lay between the germline ends. CDR3 sequence reads: CASSLGIGVGLRAFF. CDR3 bases: TGCGCCAGCAGCTTGGGTATAGGGGTAGGCCTGAGAGCTTTCTTT.

For the CDR3, the DNA is TGTGCCAGCAGTTTATTAGGACAGGGGCTCCGGAATGAGCAGTTCTTC. This translates into CASSLLGQGLRNEQFF. The V and J genes are TRBV28 and TRBJ2-1; 9 nucleotides line up with TRBD1. Germline lookup yields CDR1 MDHEN and CDR2 SYDVKM. The V and J ends lost 1 base and 7 bases, in that order; junction bases with no gene match: 8. This CDR3 has 16 residues. The complete variable domain, with remaining parts taken from reference TRBV28 and TRBJ2-1, reads DVKVTQSSRYLVKRTGEKVFLECVQDMDHENMFWYRQDPGLGLRLIYFSYDVKMKEKGDIPEGYSVSREKKERFSLILESASTNQTSMYLCASSLLGQGLRNEQFFGPGTRLTVL.

V usage is TRBV6-5 and J usage is TRBJ2-1; D is perhaps TRBD2 (6 bases). Germline assignment: CDR1 MNHEY and CDR2 SVGAGI. The V and J ends lost 6 bases and 3 bases respectively, with 9 bases between them. The CDR3 runs 13 residues. This CDR3 reads CASRGDFYNEQFF. CDR3 coding DNA: TGTGCCAGCAGGGGGGACTTCTACAATGAGCAGTTCTTC.

This clone occurred once. The CDR3 DNA reads as TGTGCCAGCAGCCCTGGGACTCAAACCGGGGAGCTGTTTTTT. Translation gives CASSPGTQTGELFF. The chain uses TRBV7-8 and TRBJ2-2; maybe TRBD2 (6 bases). V was shortened by 5 bases and J by 5 bases, with 12 bases between the two germline ends. Germline V gene lookup returns CDR1 SGHVS and CDR2 FQNEAQ. The CDR3 is made up of 14 amino acids.

The chain carries TRBV4-3 and TRBJ2-1; no clear D gene. CDR3 length equals 16 residues. V gave up 0 bases and J gave up 6 bases, with 15 bases separating them. Germline V gene sequence: CDR1 LGHNA, CDR2 YSLEER. The CDR3 DNA reads TGCGCCAGCAGCCAAGAACTGGACCGAGCGAGCAATGAGCAGTTCTTC. Its protein is CASSQELDRASNEQFF.

The chain uses TRBV7-9 and TRBJ1-1, with D uncertain. The CDR3 consists of 13 residues. V gave up 5 bases and J gave up 1 base, with 8 bases separating them. Germline assignment: CDR1 SEHNR and CDR2 FQNEAQ (reference sequence). CDR3 protein: CASSPRQNTEAFF. In DNA, the CDR3 is TGTGCCAGCAGCCCCAGACAGAACACTGAAGCTTTCTTT.